One sample yielded the 16 T cell receptor beta chains listed below, sequenced in a study of Graves' ophthalmopathy and Graves' hyperthyroidism. Investigators amplified TCR beta CDR3 regions from RNA transcripts. An opening RT-PCR round employed HTBI primers and preceded a second-round multiplex PCR. TCRdb redid the calling of the multiplex PCR reads with MiXCR, one entry per CDR3 protein. Of 260,000 or so distinct CDR3 sequences in the sample, roughly 50% were seen once. Sequencing was done on a sample of peripheral blood. The receptors originated from an adult man with Graves' ophthalmopathy.

As regards this clonotype: This clone may be a read error of a much larger clone one base away. This chain uses TRBV24-1 with TRBJ1-2; D is uncertain. This CDR3 spans 14 amino acids. The germline V and J ends were trimmed by 5 bases and 2 bases, with 11 bases remaining between them. CDR1 is KGHDR, CDR2 SFDVKD, per germline. CDR3 amino acids: CATSGLGSNYGYTF. CDR3 nucleotide sequence: TGTGCCACCAGTGGGCTAGGCAGCAACTATGGCTACACCTTC.

For this clonotype: The junction departs from the called germline gene at one end, perhaps through a read error. The CDR3: CASSPGPQFKQYF. The CDR3 nucleotides read TGTGCTAGCAGCCCCGGGCCCCAGTTCAAGCAGTACTTC. The chain combines TRBV7-7 with TRBJ2-7; D not resolved. Germline CDR1 reads SSHAT; CDR2 reads FNYEAQ (reference sequence). CDR3 size: 13 residues.

This clonotype was counted only a few times. The chain carries TRBV4-1 and TRBJ2-7; unclear D gene. CDR3 length: 11 residues. Trimming took off 0 bases at V and 3 bases at J, with 0 bases between the two ends. CDR1 is MGHRA, CDR2 YSYEKL, per germline. CDR3 in DNA: TGCGCCAGCAGCCAAGACTACGAGCAGTACTTC. Protein: CASSQDYEQYF.

This clonotype has ten or more counts. J is TRBJ2-2 and V is TRBV7-3; D unresolved. With 3 bases removed from V and 4 bases from J, the gap between germline ends came to 15 bases. CDR3 length: 16 residues. The V gene's germline CDR1 is SGHTA and CDR2 FQGTGA. DNA of the CDR3: TGTGCCAGCAGCTTTTTCCGGACCACATCCACCGGGGAGCTGTTTTTT. It translates to CASSFFRTTSTGELFF.

A few counts support this clonotype. The chain employs TRBV4-2 and TRBJ1-1; possible D gene TRBD1, 6 bases. CDR1 and CDR2 from the germline V gene are LGHNA and YNFKEQ. V was pared by 3 bases and J by 4 bases, with 6 bases between. The CDR3 runs 12 residues. The CDR3 spells CASSQGATEAFF. The DNA for the CDR3 is TGTGCCAGCAGCCAGGGGGCCACTGAAGCTTTCTTT.

This clonotype was found a few times. V is TRBV20-1 and J is TRBJ2-6, with D hard to call. CDR1 DFQATT and CDR2 SNEGSKA come from the germline V gene (reference sequence). This CDR3 contains 15 residues. Trimming shortened V by 1 base and J by 0 bases, and 7 bases separated the two germline ends. CDR3 in amino acids: CSARGARSGANVLTF. CDR3 bases: TGCAGTGCTAGAGGTGCGCGCTCTGGGGCCAACGTCCTGACTTTC.

The J gene is TRBJ2-2, the V gene TRBV11-3; D gene ambiguous. CDR1 is SGHNT and CDR2 is YENEEA in the germline V gene. CDR3 length: 14 residues. V gave up 1 base and J gave up 6 bases, with 9 bases separating them. The CDR3 nucleotides read TGTGCCAGCAGCTTAGTGTCGGGTCCCGGGGAGCTGTTTTTT. Protein sequence: CASSLVSGPGELFF.

This clonotype was counted ten times or more. The rearrangement links TRBV7-2 to TRBJ1-2; 7 bases fit TRBD1. The V gene end was trimmed by 0 bases and the J gene end by 11 bases; junction bases not matched to a gene: 6. The germline CDR1 and CDR2 sequences are SGHTA and FQGNSA. The CDR3 runs to 13 residues. The CDR3 loop is CASSLARAGGYTF. DNA of the CDR3: TGTGCCAGCAGCTTAGCGCGGGCAGGGGGTTACACCTTC.

This clonotype was seen ten or more times. The chain links TRBV24-1 to TRBJ1-3; the match to TRBD1 covers 8 bases. Germline CDR1 KGHDR, CDR2 SFDVKD. This CDR3 has 13 amino acids. V trimming: 8 bases; J trimming: 6 bases; junction bases outside the gene matches: 5. As DNA, the CDR3 is TGTGCCACCACAGGGGGCAATGAAAACACCATATATTTT. Amino acids: CATTGGNENTIYF.

Comments on this clonotype: A much larger clonotype is one base distant, so this may be a read error. Given the absence of the conserved phenylalanine or tryptophan at the CDR3 end, a read error is likely. V usage is TRBV25-1 and J usage is TRBJ1-5, with D maybe TRBD1 (6 bases). The CDR3 is made up of 14 amino acids. Trimming took off 0 bases at V and 4 bases at J, with 7 bases between the two ends. Looked up from germline, CDR1 is MGHDK and CDR2 is SYGVNS. CDR3 sequence: CASSEYQGNQPQHL. DNA of the CDR3: TGTGCCAGCAGTGAATATCAGGGGAATCAGCCCCAGCATCTT.

The chain couples TRBV24-1 to TRBJ1-1; the match to TRBD1 covers 10 bases. CDR1 is KGHDR, CDR2 SFDVKD, per germline. The CDR3 is made up of 14 amino acids. Trimming at V came to 9 bases and at J to 5 bases, leaving 8 bases not matched to a gene. CDR3 amino acids: CATQRTGGYTEAFF. Written as DNA, the CDR3 is TGTGCCACCCAGAGGACAGGGGGATATACTGAAGCTTTCTTT.

This clonotype was observed a single time. The J gene is TRBJ2-3, the V gene TRBV7-9; TRBD1 matches 8 bases. This CDR3 has 12 residues. Germline CDR1 reads SEHNR; CDR2 reads FQNEAQ (reference sequence). This CDR3 is CATTGTGDTQYF. In nucleotides, the CDR3 is TGTGCTACTACCGGGACAGGAGATACGCAGTATTTT.

This clonotype was seen a few times. The chain employs TRBV29-1 and TRBJ2-2; the D is unclear. V was cut by 7 bases and J by 3 bases, with 15 bases left in between. Germline lookup yields CDR1 SQVTM and CDR2 ANQGSEA. CDR3 length equals 14 residues. DNA of the CDR3: TGCAGCGCGTTGGTGGTAGACTACACCGGGGAGCTGTTTTTT. Translation gives CSALVVDYTGELFF.

The rearrangement links TRBV10-3 to TRBJ2-5; D ambiguous. V lost 10 bases, J lost 5 bases, and 17 bases lay in between. Germline assignment: CDR1 ENHRY and CDR2 SYGVKD. The CDR3 runs to 13 residues. The CDR3 sequence is CATNAYLQETQYF. CDR3 DNA: TGTGCCACGAACGCCTATCTACAGGAGACCCAGTACTTC.

This clonotype was seen only a few times. The chain combines TRBV29-1 with TRBJ2-5, with D unresolved. This CDR3 is 10 amino acids long. Germline loops: CDR1 SQVTM, CDR2 ANQGSEA. Trimming cost V 6 bases and J 4 bases, with 6 bases left between them. The CDR3 nucleotides read TGCAGCGTGGCTGTAGAGACCCAGTACTTC. This sequence encodes CSVAVETQYF.

This chain joins TRBV10-3 and TRBJ2-2; TRBD1 aligns across 9 bases. This CDR3 has 14 residues. Losses at the gene ends were 10 bases for V and 1 base for J; bases not matched to a gene: 4. Germline CDR1 and CDR2: ENHRY and SYGVKD. DNA of the CDR3: TGTGCCAGCAGGGACAGGGTGAACACCGGGGAGCTGTTTTTT. This codes for CASRDRVNTGELFF.